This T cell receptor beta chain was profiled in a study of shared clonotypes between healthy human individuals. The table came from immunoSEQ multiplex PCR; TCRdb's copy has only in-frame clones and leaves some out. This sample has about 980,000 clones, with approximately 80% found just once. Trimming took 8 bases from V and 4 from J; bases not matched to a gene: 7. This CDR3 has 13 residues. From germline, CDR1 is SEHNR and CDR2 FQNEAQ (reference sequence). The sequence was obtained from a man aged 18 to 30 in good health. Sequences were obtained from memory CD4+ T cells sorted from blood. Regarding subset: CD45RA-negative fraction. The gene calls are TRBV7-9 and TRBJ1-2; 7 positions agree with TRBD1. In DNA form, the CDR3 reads TGTGCCAGCTTCAACAGGGGTGGCTATGGCTACACCTTC. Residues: CASFNRGGYGYTF.